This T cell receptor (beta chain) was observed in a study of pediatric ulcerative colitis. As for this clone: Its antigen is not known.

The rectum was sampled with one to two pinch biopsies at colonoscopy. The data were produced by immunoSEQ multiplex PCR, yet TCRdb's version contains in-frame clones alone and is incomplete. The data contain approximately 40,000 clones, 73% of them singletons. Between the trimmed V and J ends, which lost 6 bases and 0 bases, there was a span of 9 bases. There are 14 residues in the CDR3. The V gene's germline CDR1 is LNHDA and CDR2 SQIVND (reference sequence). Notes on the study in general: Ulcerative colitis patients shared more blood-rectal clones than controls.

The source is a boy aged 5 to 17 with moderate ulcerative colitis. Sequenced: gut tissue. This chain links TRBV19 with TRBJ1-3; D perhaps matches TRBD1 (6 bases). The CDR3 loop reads CASSRDNSGNTIYF. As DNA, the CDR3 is TGTGCCAGTAGCCGGGACAACTCTGGAAACACCATATATTTT. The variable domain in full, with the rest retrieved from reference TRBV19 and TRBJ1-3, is DGGITQSPKYLFRKEGQNVTLSCEQNLNHDAMYWYRQDPGQGLRLIYYSQIVNDFQKGDIAEGYSVSREKKESFPLTVTSAQKNPTAFYLCASSRDNSGNTIYFGEGSWLTVV.